The next 13 T cell receptor beta chains were all read from a single sample in a study of identical twins. TCRdb ran MiXCR on the 5' RACE reads and lists one entry per CDR3 protein. The profile covers fewer than 550,000 distinct CDR3 sequences, with about 13% appearing a single time and approximately 0.98% taken by the ten largest. These sequences were also reported in another study, on yellow fever vaccine responses in identical twins.

The material sequenced was CD4+ T cells sorted from blood. These TCRs come from a woman aged 18-30 years in good health.

This clonotype was counted at least ten times. The genes are TRBV29-1 and TRBJ2-7; D not resolved. V gave up 3 bases and J gave up 7 bases, with 16 bases separating them. Germline CDR1 reads SQVTM; CDR2 reads ANQGSEA. The CDR3 is 13 amino acids. CDR3: CSVDGGPAREQYF. The CDR3 DNA sequence: TGCAGCGTTGATGGCGGACCCGCCCGGGAGCAGTACTTC.

This clonotype showed up many times. The chain has TRBV27 and TRBJ2-1; 16 bases map to TRBD2. J gave up 7 bases and V 2 bases, and 11 bases lay outside the gene matches. Per germline, CDR1 MNHEY and CDR2 SMNVEV (reference sequence). This CDR3 has 19 amino acids. The CDR3 spells CASSLGTSGRAGLRNEQFF. The CDR3 region has the DNA TGTGCCAGCAGTTTAGGGACTAGCGGGAGGGCCGGGCTACGAAATGAGCAGTTCTTC.

The chain links TRBV2 to TRBJ2-3, with TRBD2 matching 7 bases. The germline gives CDR1 SNHLY, CDR2 FYNNEI. This CDR3 is 14 amino acids long. The junction had 4 bases not matched to a gene; V was cut back by 7 bases and J by 0 bases. CDR3 sequence reads: CASTGTISTDTQYF. Here the CDR3 DNA reads TGTGCCAGCACCGGGACTATTAGCACAGATACGCAGTATTTT.

This clonotype was counted ten times or more. This sequence joins TRBV5-1 and TRBJ2-5; 9 bases agree with TRBD1. J lost 2 bases, V lost 0 bases, and 8 bases had no gene match. Germline lookup yields CDR1 SGHRS and CDR2 YFSETQ. The CDR3 consists of 17 residues. The CDR3 DNA reads TGCGCCAGCAGCTTGGCTCGTTTGGGACAGGGACAAGAGACCCAGTACTTC. It yields the protein CASSLARLGQGQETQYF.

CDR3 loop: CASAAVLGQETQYF. The CDR3 DNA reads as TGTGCCAGTGCAGCGGTACTCGGACAAGAGACCCAGTACTTC. This chain uses TRBV6-1 with TRBJ2-5, with D perhaps matching TRBD2 (5 bases). Trimming pared 9 bases from V and 2 bases from J, leaving 16 bases between. Germline assignment: CDR1 MNHNS and CDR2 SASEGT. The CDR3 has 14 amino acids.

This clonotype was counted a few times. This sequence joins TRBV18 and TRBJ2-7; D gene ambiguous. The V and J ends lost 2 bases and 2 bases respectively, with 16 bases between them. Germline-derived CDR1 and CDR2 are KGHSH and LQKENI. The CDR3 is 16 amino acids. The CDR3 DNA follows: TGTGCCAGCTCACCAAAGGGAAGTGGACCGGCCTACGAGCAGTACTTC. Translating it yields CASSPKGSGPAYEQYF. Complete variable domain (other parts from reference TRBV18 and TRBJ2-7): NAGVMQNPRHLVRRRGQEARLRCSPMKGHSHVYWYRQLPEEGLKFMVYLQKENIIDESGMPKERFSAEFPKEGPSILRIQQVVRGDSAAYFCASSPKGSGPAYEQYFGPGTRLTVT.

The rearrangement links TRBV2 to TRBJ2-3; D is perhaps TRBD2 (5 bases). V was shortened by 5 bases and J by 6 bases, with 24 bases between the two germline ends. This CDR3 is built from 17 residues. Germline V lookup: CDR1 SNHLY, CDR2 FYNNEI. As DNA, the CDR3 is TGTGCCAGCAGTCACCCCGCGGGTCTACAAAAGGCCGATACGCAGTATTTT. This encodes CASSHPAGLQKADTQYF.

The rearrangement links TRBV14 to TRBJ1-5, with D perhaps matching TRBD1 (5 bases). V gave up 3 bases and J gave up 7 bases, with 10 bases separating them. The CDR3 totals 13 residues. CDR1 and CDR2 from the germline V gene are SGHDN and FVKESK. CDR3 sequence: CASSQGVGQPQHF. Written as DNA, the CDR3 is TGTGCCAGCAGCCAGGGGGTCGGGCAGCCCCAGCATTTT.

The chain uses TRBV20-1 and TRBJ2-2; D gene unclear. V lost 0 bases to trimming and J lost 0 bases, with 11 bases between them. CDR3 length equals 16 residues. Per the germline V gene, CDR1 is DFQATT and CDR2 is SNEGSKA (reference sequence). The DNA for the CDR3 is TGCAGTGCTAGAGATCTTAGGGCACCGAACACCGGGGAGCTGTTTTTT. It is translated as CSARDLRAPNTGELFF.

This clonotype turned up a few times. The chain recombines TRBV12-3 or TRBV12-4 with TRBJ2-3, with 10 bases identical to TRBD2. The V and J ends lost 7 bases and 7 bases, in that order; junction bases with no gene match: 8. There are 14 residues in the CDR3. This CDR3 reads CASILAGVGNTQYF. CDR3 DNA: TGTGCCAGCATCCTAGCGGGAGTTGGAAATACGCAGTATTTT.

V and J are TRBV6-5 and TRBJ2-3; TRBD2 agrees at 8 bases. V was clipped by 0 bases and J by 4 bases; unmatched bases: 12. CDR3 length: 18 amino acids. The germline V gene encodes CDR1 MNHEY and CDR2 SVGAGI. The CDR3 bases are TGTGCCAGCAGTTACTCGGCGGGGAGCGGGAGTAGGTCAGATACGCAGTATTTT. Translation gives CASSYSAGSGSRSDTQYF.

This clonotype appeared many times. The V call is TRBV7-2, the J call TRBJ2-5; D uncertain. Germline CDR1 SGHTA, CDR2 FQGNSA. Trimming stripped 1 base from V and 7 bases from J, with 13 bases between. The CDR3 extends over 14 amino acids. CDR3 DNA sequence: TGTGCCAGCAGCTTAGACCTACAACCACCGACCCAGTACTTC. Residues: CASSLDLQPPTQYF. Based on the CDR3 plus reference TRBV7-2 and TRBJ2-5, the full variable domain is GAGVSQSPSNKVTEKGKDVELRCDPISGHTALYWYRQSLGQGLEFLIYFQGNSAPDKSGLPSDRFSAERTGGSVSTLTIQRTQQEDSAVYLCASSLDLQPPTQYFGPGTRLLVL.

The chain links TRBV19 to TRBJ2-7; possibly TRBD1 for D (6 bases). V lost 8 bases and J 0 bases, leaving 11 bases between the germline ends. The CDR3 totals 13 residues. Germline V gene sequence: CDR1 LNHDA, CDR2 SQIVND (reference sequence). The CDR3 loop reads CASRQAGSYEQYF. CDR3 DNA: TGTGCCAGTCGACAGGCCGGCTCCTACGAGCAGTACTTC.